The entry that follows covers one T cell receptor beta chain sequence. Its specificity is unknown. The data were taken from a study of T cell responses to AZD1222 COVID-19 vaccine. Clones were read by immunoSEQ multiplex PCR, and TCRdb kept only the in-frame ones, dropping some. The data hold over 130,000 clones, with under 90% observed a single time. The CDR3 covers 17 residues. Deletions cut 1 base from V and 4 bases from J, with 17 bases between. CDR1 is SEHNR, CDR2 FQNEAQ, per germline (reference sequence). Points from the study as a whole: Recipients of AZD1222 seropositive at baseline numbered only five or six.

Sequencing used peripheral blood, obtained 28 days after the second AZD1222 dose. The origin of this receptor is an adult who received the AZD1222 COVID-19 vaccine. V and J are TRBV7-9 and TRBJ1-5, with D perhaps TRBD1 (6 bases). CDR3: CASSLGSRGAYNQPQHF. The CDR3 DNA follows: TGTGCCAGCAGCTTAGGTAGCCGGGGGGCGTATAATCAGCCCCAGCATTTT. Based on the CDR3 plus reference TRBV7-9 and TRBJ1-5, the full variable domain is DTGVSQNPRHKITKRGQNVTFRCDPISEHNRLYWYRQTLGQGPEFLTYFQNEAQLEKSRLLSDRFSAERPKGSFSTLEIQRTEQGDSAMYLCASSLGSRGAYNQPQHFGDGTRLSIL.